A single sample gave rise to the 30 T cell receptor beta chains below, sequenced in a study of T cell responses to AZD1222 COVID-19 vaccine. TCRdb's table, derived via immunoSEQ multiplex PCR, lists solely in-frame clones and lacks some. The sample carries 150,000 or so clones, roughly nine tenths recorded once. The sample here was peripheral blood, taken 28 days after the second AZD1222 dose. These receptors came from an adult who received the AZD1222 COVID-19 vaccine.

This chain joins TRBV4-1 and TRBJ2-7; TRBD2 agrees at 12 bases. The germline V gene has CDR1 MGHRA and CDR2 YSYEKL. V lost 3 bases to trimming and J lost 0 bases; unmatched junction nucleotides: 6. The CDR3 consists of 17 residues. The CDR3 here is CASSHRGLAGSSYEQYF. The CDR3 nucleotides read TGCGCCAGCAGCCACCGAGGACTAGCGGGAAGCTCCTACGAGCAGTACTTC.

This clone was seen more than once but under ten times. The germline gene is not matched at one end of the junction; a read error may be the cause. In nucleotides, the CDR3 is TGTGCCAGCAGCTTAGACATGGGGATCACCTCCTTC. This encodes CASSLDMGITSF. The chain recombines TRBV7-9 with TRBJ1-2; D is unresolved. The CDR3 is made up of 12 amino acids. The germline gives CDR1 SEHNR, CDR2 FQNEAQ (reference sequence).

V and J are TRBV6-5 and TRBJ1-5; D gene ambiguous. Germline lookup yields CDR1 MNHEY and CDR2 SVGAGI. Trimming left V 6 bases short and J 0 bases short, with 9 bases between. The CDR3 is made up of 14 amino acids. The DNA of the CDR3 is TGTGCCAGCAGGCGCATTTATAGCAATCAGCCCCAGCATTTT. Translated: CASRRIYSNQPQHF.

This chain links TRBV2 with TRBJ1-3; no reliable D call. CDR3 size: 17 residues. V was cut by 3 bases and J by 0 bases, with 15 bases left in between. Germline V lookup: CDR1 SNHLY, CDR2 FYNNEI. The CDR3: CASSDKSPRTSGNTIYF. The CDR3 DNA reads TGTGCCAGCAGTGACAAATCCCCGAGAACCTCTGGAAACACCATATATTTT.

The genes are TRBV6-5 and TRBJ2-4, with 7 positions matching TRBD2. Germline trimming cut 10 bases from V and 0 bases from J; bases unmatched to any gene: 3. CDR3 size: 13 residues. Per germline, CDR1 MNHEY and CDR2 SVGAGI. CDR3 nucleotide sequence: TGTGCCATCAGGGAGGGAGCCAAAAACATTCAGTACTTC. Amino acids: CAIREGAKNIQYF.

This clone has just one count. The rearrangement joins TRBV7-8 to TRBJ1-5; 9 bases fit TRBD1. The CDR3 extends over 14 amino acids. Germline loops: CDR1 SGHVS, CDR2 FQNEAQ. V was clipped by 5 bases and J by 6 bases; unmatched bases: 5. The CDR3 region is CASSTGTGSQPQHF. Written as DNA, the CDR3 is TGTGCCAGCAGCACCGGGACAGGGAGTCAGCCCCAGCATTTT.

The V and J genes are TRBV29-1 and TRBJ2-5; the match to TRBD2 covers 7 bases. The CDR3 contains 13 residues. V lost 7 bases, J lost 1 base, and 6 bases stayed unmatched. The germline V gene encodes CDR1 SQVTM and CDR2 ANQGSEA. CDR3 region: CSGGRRAQETQYF. CDR3 bases: TGCAGCGGCGGGAGAAGGGCCCAAGAGACCCAGTACTTC.

The rearrangement links TRBV10-3 to TRBJ1-1, with 8 bases that match TRBD1. The CDR3 covers 12 residues. From germline, CDR1 is ENHRY and CDR2 SYGVKD. V was clipped by 7 bases and J by 4 bases; unmatched bases: 2. CDR3 residues: CAINTGGTEAFF. The CDR3 DNA is TGTGCCATCAACACAGGGGGCACTGAAGCTTTCTTT.

The V gene is TRBV4-3, the J gene TRBJ2-1, with D possibly matching TRBD1 (5 bases). In germline, CDR1 is LGHNA, CDR2 YSLEER. The ends were cut back, 1 base at V and 0 bases at J, with 22 bases in the middle. The CDR3 extends over 20 amino acids. CDR3 nucleotides: TGCGCCAGCAGCCAAGGTGGGTCAGGGTTTGTAGTGGACTCCTACAATGAGCAGTTCTTC. It encodes CASSQGGSGFVVDSYNEQFF.

The chain is built from TRBV9 and TRBJ2-3, with 7 nucleotides matching TRBD1. The CDR3 has 15 amino acids. The germline gives CDR1 SGDLS, CDR2 YYNGEE. J was trimmed by 3 bases and V by 5 bases; bases with no gene match: 9. The CDR3 is CASSPEGARTDTQYF. CDR3 DNA: TGTGCCAGCAGTCCCGAGGGGGCGCGAACAGATACGCAGTATTTT.

This clone was picked up one time. The chain couples TRBV12-3 or TRBV12-4 to TRBJ2-7; D gene unclear. Trimming removed 5 bases at V and 5 bases at J, with 7 bases between. The CDR3 covers 11 residues. CDR3 coding DNA: TGTGCCAGCAGTACCGCCAACGAGCAGTACTTC. Translating gives CASSTANEQYF.

V and J are TRBV20-1 and TRBJ2-3; no clear D gene. CDR3 length: 17 amino acids. V shed 3 bases and J shed 0 bases, with 19 bases lying between them. CDR1 is DFQATT, CDR2 SNEGSKA, per germline (reference sequence). The CDR3 loop reads CSASALTLTTSTDTQYF. Written as DNA, the CDR3 is TGCAGTGCTAGTGCACTAACTCTTACAACTAGCACAGATACGCAGTATTTT.

This chain links TRBV11-2 with TRBJ1-2, with a weak D call TRBD1 (6 bases). The CDR3 covers 17 residues. Germline V gene lookup returns CDR1 SGHAT and CDR2 FQNNGV. V shed 1 base and J shed 3 bases, with 18 bases lying between them. CDR3 nucleotide sequence: TGTGCCAGCAGCTTAGCAGTTCTGGGAGGGGGGTACTATGGCTACACCTTC. Its translation is CASSLAVLGGGYYGYTF.

The rearrangement joins TRBV7-3 to TRBJ2-7; D gene uncertain. The CDR3 totals 13 residues. With 1 base removed from V and 1 base from J, the gap between germline ends came to 5 bases. In germline, CDR1 is SGHTA, CDR2 FQGTGA. CDR3 nucleotides: TGTGCCAGCAGCTTAATGACTTCCTACGAGCAGTACTTC. It is translated as CASSLMTSYEQYF.

Regarding this clone: The identical CDR3 is also encoded by other nucleotide sequences in the sample. The chain joins TRBV11-2 to TRBJ1-1, with unresolved D. V dropped 2 bases and J dropped 0 bases, with 4 bases sitting between them. Germline CDR1 is SGHAT and CDR2 is FQNNGV. This CDR3 is built from 13 residues. The CDR3 loop reads CASSLKVNTEAFF. For the CDR3, the DNA is TGTGCCAGCAGCTTAAAGGTGAACACTGAAGCTTTCTTT.

J is TRBJ2-3 and V is TRBV5-1; 7 nucleotides agree with TRBD1. CDR1 SGHRS and CDR2 YFSETQ come from the germline V gene. The CDR3 is 13 amino acids. The ends lost 1 base at V and 6 bases at J; junction bases unmatched: 2. Here the CDR3 reads CASSLRQGDTQYF. In DNA, the CDR3 is TGCGCCAGCAGCTTGAGACAGGGTGATACGCAGTATTTT.

V usage is TRBV5-1 and J usage is TRBJ2-5, with 10 nucleotides matching TRBD2. This CDR3 spans 15 amino acids. Germline V gives CDR1 SGHRS, CDR2 YFSETQ. The ends lost 0 bases at V and 4 bases at J; junction bases unmatched: 3. The CDR3 bases are TGCGCCAGCAGCTTGGCCAGCGGGGGGGTAGAGACCCAGTACTTC. Amino acids: CASSLASGGVETQYF.

This clone was seen a single time. The rearrangement joins TRBV3-1 (or the pseudogene TRBV3-2) to TRBJ2-4; TRBD2 is a possible D gene (6 bases). V gave up 4 bases and J gave up 2 bases, with 18 bases separating them. The germline V gene has CDR1 LGHDT and CDR2 YNNKEL (reference sequence). There are 17 residues in the CDR3. The CDR3 reads CASSRPEGRRTKNIQYF. The CDR3 DNA reads as TGTGCCAGCAGCCGCCCGGAGGGCCGTCGGACCAAAAACATTCAGTACTTC.

CDR3 residues: CATSDLGIDTGELFF. In nucleotides, the CDR3 is TGTGCCACCAGTGATTTGGGGATTGACACCGGGGAGCTGTTTTTT. The chain uses TRBV24-1 and TRBJ2-2; D not resolved. CDR1 KGHDR and CDR2 SFDVKD come from the germline V gene. The CDR3 has 15 amino acids. Trimming shortened V by 0 bases and J by 3 bases, and 7 bases separated the two germline ends.

V usage is TRBV6-6 and J usage is TRBJ1-5; no clear D gene. The germline CDR1 and CDR2 sequences are MNHNY and SVGAGI (reference sequence). V was clipped by 8 bases and J by 7 bases, with 12 bases between them. The CDR3 is 12 residues long. The CDR3: CASVREGQPQHF. CDR3 DNA sequence: TGTGCCAGCGTCCGGGAAGGACAGCCCCAGCATTTT.

The chain uses TRBV19 and TRBJ1-2, with no clear D. Looked up from germline, CDR1 is LNHDA and CDR2 is SQIVND (reference sequence). V gave up 3 bases and J gave up 7 bases, with 21 bases separating them. The CDR3 covers 16 residues. The CDR3, as DNA: TGTGCCAGTAGTATGCCCTCCTCCCTGACGGCGAGTGGCTACACCTTC. Translating it yields CASSMPSSLTASGYTF.

The V call is TRBV12-3 or TRBV12-4, the J call TRBJ2-5; D is ambiguous. The CDR3 is made up of 13 amino acids. Trimming took 3 bases from V and 4 from J, leaving 9 bases between them. CDR3 bases: TGTGCCAGCAGTTTTAGGGCAGGAGAGACCCAGTACTTC. It specifies CASSFRAGETQYF.

V and J are TRBV6-5 and TRBJ1-4; D is possibly TRBD1 (5 bases). Germline V gene data show CDR1 as MNHEY and CDR2 as SVGAGI. V lost 0 bases and J 7 bases, leaving 12 bases between the germline ends. The CDR3 sequence is 15 residues long. DNA of the CDR3: TGTGCCAGCAGTTACTCGTGGGACGGCGTTGAAAAACTGTTTTTT. Its translation: CASSYSWDGVEKLFF.

This rearrangement joins TRBV4-3 to TRBJ2-7, with 7 nucleotides matching TRBD1. V lost 6 bases, J lost 2 bases, and 7 bases stayed unmatched. This CDR3 has 14 amino acids. Per germline, CDR1 LGHNA and CDR2 YSLEER. The CDR3 sequence: CASSIRQGPYEQYF. The CDR3 region has the DNA TGCGCCAGCAGTATTAGACAGGGCCCCTACGAGCAGTACTTC.

This rearrangement joins TRBV9 to TRBJ2-3; D is perhaps TRBD2 (6 bases). Trimming pared 3 bases from V and 8 bases from J, leaving 16 bases between. The length of the CDR3 is 14 residues. From germline, CDR1 is SGDLS and CDR2 YYNGEE. The CDR3 DNA sequence: TGTGCCAGCAGCGACATAGCGGACGGGGGTACGCAGTATTTT. Protein: CASSDIADGGTQYF.

The V gene is TRBV5-8, the J gene TRBJ1-5; D gene uncertain. Trimming removed 7 bases at V and 4 bases at J, with 12 bases between. Germline V CDR1 and CDR2: SGHTS, YDEGEE. The CDR3 is 13 amino acids. The CDR3 coding sequence is TGTGCCAGCGCCAGCAGCTTGAATCAGCCCCAGCATTTT. Its translation is CASASSLNQPQHF. The entire variable domain, with the rest obtained from reference TRBV5-8 and TRBJ1-5, is as follows: EAGVTQSPTHLIKTRGQQATLRCSPISGHTSVYWYQQALGLGLQFLLWYDEGEERNRGNFPPRFSGRQFPNYSSELNVNALELEDSALYLCASASSLNQPQHFGDGTRLSIL.

The table lists this clone with a count of one. The chain links TRBV5-8 to TRBJ1-3, with TRBD1 matching 7 bases. There are 15 residues in the CDR3. Germline V CDR1 and CDR2: SGHTS, YDEGEE. The ends lost 2 bases at V and 1 base at J; junction bases unmatched: 3. CDR3: CASSFDRASGNTIYF. In nucleotides, the CDR3 is TGTGCCAGCAGCTTCGACAGGGCTTCTGGAAACACCATATATTTT. The full variable domain, with the rest looked up from reference TRBV5-8 and TRBJ1-3, is EAGVTQSPTHLIKTRGQQATLRCSPISGHTSVYWYQQALGLGLQFLLWYDEGEERNRGNFPPRFSGRQFPNYSSELNVNALELEDSALYLCASSFDRASGNTIYFGEGSWLTVV.

The chain employs TRBV5-5 and TRBJ1-1; perhaps TRBD1 as D (6 bases). Trimming removed 4 bases at V and 1 base at J, with 14 bases between. The CDR3 runs to 15 residues. Germline V gives CDR1 SGHKS, CDR2 YYEKEE (reference sequence). CDR3 DNA: TGTGCCAGCAGCCCTCTGACAGGAAGGAACACTGAAGCTTTCTTT. Translation gives CASSPLTGRNTEAFF.

The V gene is TRBV7-9, the J gene TRBJ2-1; no clear D. Germline-derived CDR1 and CDR2 are SEHNR and FQNEAQ (reference sequence). Trimming took off 1 base at V and 4 bases at J, with 8 bases between the two ends. The CDR3 covers 14 residues. The CDR3 sequence: CASSLDPQYNEQFF. In DNA, the CDR3 is TGTGCCAGCAGCTTAGATCCCCAATACAATGAGCAGTTCTTC.

V gene TRBV7-8 combines with J gene TRBJ1-2, with D perhaps TRBD1 (6 bases). Per germline, CDR1 SGHVS and CDR2 FQNEAQ. The CDR3 has 13 residues. V lost 5 bases, J lost 2 bases, and 9 bases lay in between. The CDR3 nucleotides are TGTGCCAGCAGCCCAGGACAGAACTATGGCTACACCTTC. This sequence encodes CASSPGQNYGYTF.